This paragraph reports one T cell receptor beta chain. The researchers produced TCR beta cDNA from 400 to 650 ng total RNA with a constant-region primer. Slightly modified ARM-PCR, run as three nested multiplex PCR rounds, produced the TCR beta libraries. MiXCR, run by TCRdb on the multiplex PCR reads, gives a single entry per CDR3 protein. The sample contains about 92,000 distinct CDR3 sequences, less than 70% of which appear only once. Extraction of RNA together with DNA used about 20-34 mg of unsorted bulk tissue. The data are from a study of tumor-infiltrating lymphocytes in primary liver carcinoma. Sequencing input: tumor-adjacent normal liver tissue. The receptor was derived from a man aged 35 to 55 with primary liver carcinoma and hepatitis B virus infection.

The CDR3 spells CTNSPTSTYEQYF. CDR3 coding DNA: TGTACCAACAGCCCGACTAGCACCTACGAGCAGTACTTC. The chain couples TRBV11-2 to TRBJ2-7, with TRBD2 identical over 7 bases. Germline lookup yields CDR1 SGHAT and CDR2 FQNNGV. The CDR3 loop spans 13 amino acids.